The sequence of this T cell receptor beta chain was determined in a study of T cells in Graves' hyperthyroidism and ophthalmopathy. Study-wide findings and caveats: Stable hyperthyroidism and ophthalmopathy were separated using 13 V-J signatures.

This CDR3 is built from 15 residues. CDR1 is SGHAT and CDR2 is FQNNGV in the germline V gene. V lost 9 bases and J lost 2; bases outside the gene matches: 11. TCR beta CDR3 sequences were amplified from RNA transcripts. When the TCR CDR3 underwent first-round RT-PCR, the HTBI primer set was used. One entry per CDR3 protein results from TCRdb running MiXCR on the multiplex PCR reads. This sample carries 500,000 to 650,000 distinct CDR3 sequences, about 20% of them seen once, and the ten largest clones take approximately 48%. This clonotype was seen at least ten times. The antigen is unknown. Ophthalmopathy cases met thresholds of Clinical Activity Score at least 3, NOSPECS grade at least 4 and duration under 3 months.

The J gene is TRBJ2-3, the V gene TRBV11-2; TRBD2 agrees at 7 bases. This receptor was taken from a man in his forties with Graves' ophthalmopathy. Material for sequencing was blood. The DNA for the CDR3 is TGTGCCAGTCAGTTTGAGGCGGGAGCCACAGATACGCAGTATTTT. Translating it yields CASQFEAGATDTQYF.